Below, 23 T cell receptor beta chains from the same sample are listed, as sequenced in a study of post-analysis software for immune sequencing data. cDNA libraries for TCR beta contained unique molecular identifiers. TCRdb redid the calling of the PCR reads with MiXCR, one entry per CDR3 protein. The table lists 650,000 to 850,000 distinct CDR3 sequences, approximately 57% of them singletons. Their cognate antigens are unknown. Study-wide findings and caveats: Compared with controls, patients had more of roughly 5 TRBV segments, including TRBV5-6, TRBV5-1 and TRBV20-1.

The sequencing input was blood. The source of these receptors is a girl aged 5-17 years with multiple sclerosis.

V is TRBV12-3 or TRBV12-4 and J is TRBJ2-7, with D unclear. V lost 6 bases, J lost 3 bases, and 9 bases lay in between. The CDR3 loop spans 12 amino acids. The CDR3 DNA is TGTGCCAGCAGCCTCCCCCGCTACGAGCAGTACTTC. The encoded protein is CASSLPRYEQYF.

The rearrangement uses TRBV29-1 and TRBJ2-7; D is possibly TRBD1 (5 bases). This CDR3 spans 14 amino acids. The germline V gene encodes CDR1 SQVTM and CDR2 ANQGSEA. V lost 6 bases and J 3 bases, leaving 18 bases between the germline ends. CDR3 loop: CSVRQRSTIYEQYF. The CDR3 region has the DNA TGCAGCGTCCGACAGCGATCGACCATCTACGAGCAGTACTTC.

Details on this clonotype: The junction does not match germline at one end; this may be a read error. This chain joins TRBV28 and TRBJ1-4; 8 nucleotides agree with TRBD1. Germline CDR1 is MDHEN and CDR2 is SYDVKM. There are 15 residues in the CDR3. CDR3 loop: CASSHRTGSNEKRFF. CDR3 DNA: TGTGCCAGCAGTCATCGGACAGGGAGTAATGAAAAACGGTTTTTT. The variable domain in full, completed from reference TRBV28 and TRBJ1-4, reads DVKVTQSSRYLVKRTGEKVFLECVQDMDHENMFWYRQDPGLGLRLIYFSYDVKMKEKGDIPEGYSVSREKKERFSLILESASTNQTSMYLCASSHRTGSNEKRFFGSGTQLSVL.

V is TRBV5-4 and J is TRBJ1-1; D possibly corresponds to TRBD1 (6 bases). V lost 5 bases, J lost 4 bases, and 18 bases lay in between. The CDR3 spans 15 residues. Germline V gene sequence: CDR1 SGHNT, CDR2 YYREEE (reference sequence). CDR3 sequence reads: CASSEDTQGSTEAFF. DNA of the CDR3: TGTGCCAGCAGTGAGGACACCCAGGGGAGCACTGAAGCTTTCTTT.

The chain recombines TRBV6-5 with TRBJ1-5, with D perhaps matching TRBD1 (6 bases). Per germline, CDR1 MNHEY and CDR2 SVGAGI. CDR3 size: 13 residues. V was cut by 6 bases and J by 5 bases, with 11 bases left in between. CDR3 loop: CASRHRVHQPQHF. The CDR3 nucleotides are TGTGCCAGCAGGCACAGGGTACATCAGCCCCAGCATTTT.

Here the CDR3 reads CASGQSLYGYTF. The CDR3 region has the DNA TGTGCCAGCGGACAGTCTCTCTATGGCTACACCTTC. This chain joins TRBV7-2 and TRBJ1-2, with a tentative D call TRBD1 (6 bases). The CDR3 extends over 12 amino acids. V lost 8 bases to trimming and J lost 4 bases, with 11 bases between them. Germline V gene sequence: CDR1 SGHTA, CDR2 FQGNSA.

The CDR3 DNA is TGTGCCAGCAGCGTCCGGGACTACAGGGAATCGCAGTATTTT. Its translation: CASSVRDYRESQYF. V usage is TRBV9 and J usage is TRBJ2-3, with D possibly TRBD2 on 7 matching bases. This CDR3 comprises 14 residues. V was trimmed by 2 bases and J by 10 bases, leaving 17 bases between them. CDR1 is SGDLS, CDR2 YYNGEE, per germline.

The chain carries TRBV7-2 and TRBJ2-3, with 10 positions matching TRBD2. In germline, CDR1 is SGHTA, CDR2 FQGNSA. Trimming removed 5 bases from V and 3 bases from J; junction bases left unmatched: 8. The CDR3 contains 16 residues. In DNA form, the CDR3 reads TGTGCCAGCAGCAGGACTAGCGGCCAAAGAACAGATACGCAGTATTTT. As protein: CASSRTSGQRTDTQYF.

This clonotype has more than one count but fewer than ten. V usage is TRBV20-1 and J usage is TRBJ2-1; 10 bases match TRBD2. Germline CDR1 DFQATT, CDR2 SNEGSKA (reference sequence). The CDR3 is made up of 17 amino acids. The V gene end was trimmed by 4 bases and the J gene end by 6 bases; junction bases not matched to a gene: 15. The CDR3 here is CSATRVAGTSAINEQFF. CDR3 DNA: TGCAGTGCTACTCGCGTGGCAGGGACTAGCGCTATCAATGAGCAGTTCTTC.

This clonotype was counted once. The chain has TRBV5-6 and TRBJ1-2, with D tentatively TRBD1 (5 bases). Trimming took 4 bases from V and 6 from J, leaving 10 bases between them. The germline V gene encodes CDR1 SGHDT and CDR2 YYEEEE. This CDR3 is 12 amino acids long. The DNA for the CDR3 is TGTGCCAGCAGCCCAGGGAACCATGGCTACACCTTC. It is translated as CASSPGNHGYTF.

This chain links TRBV12-3 or TRBV12-4 with TRBJ1-2; D is undetermined. Trimming left V 3 bases short and J 6 bases short, with 8 bases between. CDR3 length: 12 residues. The CDR3: CASSFWGDGYTF. The CDR3 DNA sequence: TGTGCCAGCAGTTTTTGGGGAGATGGCTACACCTTC.

The chain carries TRBV5-1 and TRBJ2-7, with 9 positions matching TRBD1. This CDR3 is built from 16 residues. Germline assignment: CDR1 SGHRS and CDR2 YFSETQ. J lost 6 bases, V lost 4 bases, and 14 bases had no gene match. The CDR3 DNA reads as TGCGCCAGCAGCCTACCAAAACCGGGACAGGGAGGCGAGCAGTACTTC. It codes for CASSLPKPGQGGEQYF.

This chain uses TRBV20-1 with TRBJ2-5; 8 bases line up with TRBD1. Germline CDR1 reads DFQATT; CDR2 reads SNEGSKA (reference sequence). The CDR3 length is 14 residues. After removal of 5 bases from V and 5 bases from J, the junction contained 10 bases not matched to a gene. The CDR3 DNA sequence: TGCAGTGCTGCCGTACGGACAGGGTGGGAGACCCAGTACTTC. Amino acids: CSAAVRTGWETQYF.

The chain combines TRBV5-1 with TRBJ2-7, with 7 bases matching TRBD1. Looked up from germline, CDR1 is SGHRS and CDR2 is YFSETQ. The CDR3 has 15 residues. V lost 1 base, J lost 0 bases, and 4 bases stayed unmatched. CDR3 amino acids: CASSLNAGGSYEQYF. DNA of the CDR3: TGCGCCAGCAGCTTGAACGCAGGGGGCTCCTACGAGCAGTACTTC.

In this sample, this clonotype turned up many times. This chain connects TRBV29-1 to TRBJ2-5; D assignment may be TRBD1 or TRBD2 (5 bases each). CDR1 is SQVTM, CDR2 ANQGSEA, per germline. Between the trimmed V and J ends, which lost 6 bases and 1 base, there was a span of 12 bases. The CDR3 runs 13 residues. DNA of the CDR3: TGCAGCGTCTCGGGACGCCTCCAAGAGACCCAGTACTTC. Residues: CSVSGRLQETQYF.

This chain uses TRBV20-1 with TRBJ2-1; D is unclear. The CDR3 runs to 16 residues. Trimming removed 1 base from V and 5 bases from J, with 18 bases in between. CDR1 and CDR2 from the germline V gene are DFQATT and SNEGSKA (reference sequence). This CDR3 reads CSARVRTASSHNEQFF. DNA of the CDR3: TGCAGTGCTAGAGTGAGGACCGCGAGTTCACACAATGAGCAGTTCTTC.

This clonotype was observed once. The gene calls are TRBV19 and TRBJ2-7, with D tentatively TRBD2 (7 bases). V lost 4 bases, J lost 2 bases, and 18 bases lay in between. Germline CDR1 LNHDA, CDR2 SQIVND (reference sequence). This CDR3 region has 16 residues. CDR3 in amino acids: CASSNPGGLMPYEQYF. CDR3 bases: TGTGCCAGTAGTAACCCCGGGGGGCTAATGCCCTACGAGCAGTACTTC.

The gene calls are TRBV29-1 and TRBJ1-5; D is ambiguous. The CDR3 has 13 amino acids. Germline V gene lookup returns CDR1 SQVTM and CDR2 ANQGSEA. Between the trimmed V and J ends, which lost 6 bases and 2 bases, there was a span of 11 bases. CDR3: CSVGEGGNQPQHF. CDR3 nucleotides: TGCAGCGTCGGGGAGGGAGGCAATCAGCCCCAGCATTTT.

The chain carries TRBV7-2 and TRBJ2-1; 10 nucleotides line up with TRBD2. Germline CDR1 SGHTA, CDR2 FQGNSA. This CDR3 comprises 13 residues. V gave up 10 bases and J gave up 3 bases; unmatched junction bases: 3. DNA for the CDR3: TGTGCCACTAGCGGGGGCCACTACAATGAGCAGTTCTTC. This translates into CATSGGHYNEQFF.

The chain couples TRBV12-3 or TRBV12-4 to TRBJ2-4, with D maybe TRBD1 (6 bases). Trimming removed 5 bases at V and 1 base at J, with 15 bases between. The CDR3 totals 16 residues. CDR3 in amino acids: CASSLWGQGAKNIQYF. CDR3 DNA sequence: TGTGCCAGCAGTCTGTGGGGGCAGGGGGCCAAAAACATTCAGTACTTC.

This clonotype was counted a single time. This chain joins TRBV12-3 or TRBV12-4 and TRBJ2-5; 7 bases map to TRBD2. TRBJ2-7 explains the end of the DNA better; the J call may be wrong. CDR3 length equals 14 residues. The CDR3 here is CASSSSMLADEQYF. CDR3 DNA sequence: TGTGCCAGCAGTTCATCCATGCTAGCGGACGAGCAGTACTTC.

The table lists this clonotype with a few counts. The chain recombines TRBV4-2 with TRBJ2-7; TRBD2 agrees at 14 bases. Germline values: CDR1 LGHNA, CDR2 YNFKEQ. The ends lost 0 bases at V and 6 bases at J; junction bases unmatched: 4. The CDR3 length is 16 residues. The CDR3 coding sequence is TGTGCCAGCAGCCAAGACAGGGGACTAGCGGGAGTCGAGCAGTACTTC. Protein: CASSQDRGLAGVEQYF.

With respect to this clonotype: Germline and junction disagree at one end, which may indicate a read error. The chain carries TRBV10-3 and TRBJ1-2; D might be TRBD1 (6 bases). This CDR3 comprises 13 residues. From germline, CDR1 is ENHRY and CDR2 SYGVKD. The CDR3 sequence is CATSSLKGGGYTF. The CDR3 DNA sequence: TGTGCCACCAGTTCTCTAAAAGGGGGTGGCTACACCTTC.